The clone carrying this TCR beta chain was seen just once. Its cognate antigen is unknown. PCR involved 60 Vbeta and 13 Jbeta primers. Original data processing: In a later analysis, the count reached about 75 million unique TCR beta chains, with about 12 million shared. TCRdb's table, derived via immunoSEQ multiplex PCR, lists solely in-frame clones and lacks some. From that table come the V and J calls and clone size; the DNA was used to work out D and trimming. The sample includes approximately 160,000 clones, around 80% of them seen just once. The sample comes from a study of cytomegalovirus exposure and HLA in healthy donors. Nominally healthy donors provided the samples, though records likely missed some immune exposures. Study results and caveats: A later analysis showed HLA-associated TCR beta chains outstripping equally common others in clonal expansion. Sequencing probably produced one cluster of sequence variants that were highly shared.

This TCR was recovered from a woman aged 50 to 60 in good health and CMV-seropositive. The sample consisted of PBMCs.

This CDR3 reads CASSSDSANEKLFF. CDR3 nucleotides: TGCGCCAGCAGCTCAGACAGTGCTAATGAAAAACTGTTTTTT. The rearrangement joins TRBV4-3 to TRBJ1-4; D is perhaps TRBD1 (5 bases). V gave up 5 bases and J gave up 3 bases, with 10 bases separating them. The CDR3 contains 14 residues. CDR1 LGHNA and CDR2 YSLEER come from the germline V gene.